This T cell receptor (beta chain) was retrieved from a study of blood T cell repertoires in COVID-19. Looking at the study overall: Samples of COVID-19 (acute and convalescent) were obtained from the United States, Italy and Spain. T cells, B-cell-depleted T cells, or PBMCs supplied cDNA or gDNA.

Study processing details: Amplification with reference gene primers provided the estimates of nucleated cell counts. Some clones are missing from TCRdb's copy, which holds only in-frame ones; the method was immunoSEQ multiplex PCR. V, J and clone size derive from that table, while D and trimming were established from the DNA sequence. The sample records around 250,000 clones, over 75% being singletons. Germline V lookup: CDR1 KGHSH, CDR2 LQKENI. The CDR3 length is 14 residues. The germline V and J ends were trimmed by 5 bases and 0 bases, with 7 bases remaining between them. The sequenced sample was peripheral blood. This receptor was taken from a human donor in a cohort sampled during active COVID-19. The J gene is TRBJ1-4, the V gene TRBV18, with unresolved D. This chain's CDR3 is CASSTSATNEKLFF. Written as DNA, the CDR3 is TGTGCCAGCTCAACTAGTGCAACTAATGAAAAACTGTTTTTT.